This T cell receptor (beta chain) was retrieved from a study of Graves' ophthalmopathy and Graves' hyperthyroidism. The study, taken as a whole, reports: Built on 13 signatures, a model told ophthalmopathy apart from stable hyperthyroidism with approximately 91% sensitivity and roughly 80% specificity.

Germline trimming cut 2 bases from V and 2 bases from J; bases unmatched to any gene: 16. Germline values: CDR1 SGHVT, CDR2 SQSDAQ. The CDR3 covers 20 residues. This clonotype came up many times. As yet, its antigen is unknown. Amplified TCR beta CDR3 regions were obtained using RNA transcripts as template. Second-round multiplex PCR came after first-round RT-PCR with HTBI primers. A single record per CDR3 protein comes from TCRdb applying MiXCR to the multiplex PCR reads. The table shows about 500,000 distinct CDR3 sequences, with around an eighth occurring only once. The chain joins TRBV7-4 to TRBJ2-7, with 12 bases fitting TRBD1. Specimen: blood. This clonotype was sampled from a woman in her thirties with Graves' ophthalmopathy. CDR3 DNA: TGTGCCAGCAGCTTACCGATGGTGGTTCCGGGACAGGGGGCTCCCTACGAGCAGTACTTC. It codes for CASSLPMVVPGQGAPYEQYF.